What follows are 30 T cell receptor beta chains derived from one specimen sequenced in a study of blood T cell repertoires in COVID-19. The data were produced by immunoSEQ multiplex PCR, yet TCRdb's version contains in-frame clones alone and is incomplete. The sample includes some 180,000 clones, roughly 80% of them seen just once. The sequencing input was peripheral blood. The origin of the receptors is a woman aged 40 to 49 with COVID-19, enrolled during active disease.

The chain uses TRBV19 and TRBJ1-2, with D possibly TRBD1 on 6 matching bases. The germline V and J ends were trimmed by 6 bases and 3 bases, with 14 bases remaining between them. CDR1 and CDR2 from the germline V gene are LNHDA and SQIVND (reference sequence). This CDR3 spans 14 amino acids. CDR3 in DNA: TGTGCCAGTAGAGAACCTTGGACAGACTATGGCTACACCTTC. Amino acid sequence: CASREPWTDYGYTF.

The V and J genes are TRBV28 and TRBJ1-6; D gene unclear. V was pared by 2 bases and J by 6 bases, with 5 bases between. Germline-derived CDR1 and CDR2 are MDHEN and SYDVKM. The CDR3 spans 13 residues. CDR3 in DNA: TGTGCCAGCAGTTTAGGAGTTAATTCACCCCTCCACTTT. Translating it yields CASSLGVNSPLHF.

The V gene is TRBV10-3, the J gene TRBJ2-7; TRBD1 matches at 9 bases. V was pared by 2 bases and J by 2 bases, with 1 base of the junction left unmatched. CDR3 length equals 14 residues. Germline V gene data show CDR1 as ENHRY and CDR2 as SYGVKD. The DNA for the CDR3 is TGTGCCATCAGTGAGGGGACAGGGACCTACGAGCAGTACTTC. This sequence encodes CAISEGTGTYEQYF.

The chain has TRBV29-1 and TRBJ1-1, with 7 bases fitting TRBD1. Germline V gene data show CDR1 as SQVTM and CDR2 as ANQGSEA. The CDR3 sequence is 12 residues long. Losses at the gene ends were 7 bases for V and 1 base for J; bases not matched to a gene: 3. The CDR3 DNA reads TGCAGCGGGGGACAGACGAACACTGAAGCTTTCTTT. Translated: CSGGQTNTEAFF.

This chain links TRBV2 with TRBJ2-5; 10 bases map to TRBD1. The CDR3 is made up of 15 amino acids. The junction had 6 bases not matched to a gene; V was cut back by 4 bases and J by 4 bases. Germline loops: CDR1 SNHLY, CDR2 FYNNEI. The CDR3 here is CASSVPTGGLETQYF. In DNA, the CDR3 is TGTGCCAGCAGTGTGCCGACAGGGGGCCTAGAGACCCAGTACTTC.

This chain uses TRBV4-1 with TRBJ2-3, with D possibly matching TRBD2 (5 bases). Trimming removed 4 bases from V and 2 bases from J, with 7 bases in between. The CDR3 loop spans 13 amino acids. Germline V lookup: CDR1 MGHRA, CDR2 YSYEKL. The CDR3 nucleotides are TGCGCCAGCAGCCGAGGGATCACAGATACGCAGTATTTT. Translated, it gives CASSRGITDTQYF.

This clone was seen just once. In DNA form, the CDR3 reads TGTGCCATCCACGACCCCCTAGCGCCCGGGGAGCTGTTTTTT. Amino acids: CAIHDPLAPGELFF. The V call is TRBV6-5, the J call TRBJ2-2; perhaps TRBD2 as D (6 bases). The germline V and J ends were trimmed by 10 bases and 6 bases, with 18 bases remaining between them. The CDR3 runs to 14 residues. Germline-derived CDR1 and CDR2 are MNHEY and SVGAGI.

This sequence joins TRBV28 and TRBJ1-5, with TRBD1 matching over 11 bases. Trimming cost V 5 bases and J 3 bases; bases outside gene matches: 15. CDR3 length: 19 amino acids. CDR1 is MDHEN and CDR2 is SYDVKM in the germline V gene. The CDR3 sequence: CASSPDRGQGFGFNQPQHF. DNA for the CDR3: TGTGCCAGCAGTCCGGACAGGGGGCAGGGATTCGGTTTCAATCAGCCCCAGCATTTT. The entire variable domain, with the rest obtained from reference TRBV28 and TRBJ1-5, is as follows: DVKVTQSSRYLVKRTGEKVFLECVQDMDHENMFWYRQDPGLGLRLIYFSYDVKMKEKGDIPEGYSVSREKKERFSLILESASTNQTSMYLCASSPDRGQGFGFNQPQHFGDGTRLSIL.

The J gene is TRBJ2-1, the V gene TRBV27; 11 nucleotides match TRBD2. V was pared by 7 bases and J by 8 bases, with 10 bases of the junction left unmatched. Germline V CDR1 and CDR2: MNHEY, SMNVEV (reference sequence). This CDR3 region has 15 residues. In DNA, the CDR3 is TGTGCCAGCAACATAGCGGGAGGGGGGGGCGATGAGCAGTTCTTC. The encoded protein is CASNIAGGGGDEQFF.

This chain connects TRBV19 to TRBJ2-5, with TRBD1 matching over 9 bases. V shed 0 bases, J shed 2 bases, and the junction held 7 bases outside the gene matches. Germline assignment: CDR1 LNHDA and CDR2 SQIVND (reference sequence). The CDR3 loop spans 17 amino acids. The CDR3 DNA is TGTGCCAGTAGTATAGACAGCCCGGGACAGGGACAAGAGACCCAGTACTTC. This codes for CASSIDSPGQGQETQYF.

DNA of the CDR3: TGTGCCAGCAGTTTTGGTGGGGAGTTTTACAATGAGCAGTTCTTC. Protein product: CASSFGGEFYNEQFF. The chain employs TRBV28 and TRBJ2-1; weak D call: TRBD2 (5 bases). The V end lost 3 bases, the J end lost 4 bases, and 13 bases lay between the germline ends. The V gene's germline CDR1 is MDHEN and CDR2 SYDVKM. CDR3 size: 15 residues.

This chain joins TRBV13 and TRBJ2-5; a weak D match, TRBD1 (5 bases). CDR1 and CDR2 (germline): PRHDT, FYEKMQ (reference sequence). Trimming shortened V by 5 bases and J by 3 bases, and 19 bases separated the two germline ends. The CDR3 runs 16 residues. CDR3 residues: CASSGPGHPTEETQYF. The CDR3 DNA is TGTGCCAGCAGCGGACCTGGACACCCGACTGAAGAGACCCAGTACTTC.

The chain has TRBV7-3 and TRBJ2-1; 10 nucleotides line up with TRBD2. The CDR3 has 15 amino acids. Trimming removed 5 bases from V and 6 bases from J; junction bases left unmatched: 7. Germline values: CDR1 SGHTA, CDR2 FQGTGA. CDR3 coding DNA: TGTGCCAGCAGCCCGACTAGCGGGTCTCGCAATGAGCAGTTCTTC. Encoded protein: CASSPTSGSRNEQFF.

This clone was observed a handful of times. The chain uses TRBV27 and TRBJ2-7; the match to TRBD2 covers 9 bases. The J segment lost 6 bases and the V segment lost 10 bases, leaving 7 bases of the junction unmatched. CDR3 length: 12 residues. CDR1 and CDR2 (germline): MNHEY, SMNVEV (reference sequence). Here the CDR3 DNA reads TGTGCCACATGGACTAGCGTCAGCGAGCAGTACTTC. Translated, it gives CATWTSVSEQYF.

The rearrangement uses TRBV6-5 and TRBJ2-1; 8 bases match TRBD2. Germline V lookup: CDR1 MNHEY, CDR2 SVGAGI. The CDR3 extends over 14 amino acids. The V segment lost 5 bases and the J segment 8 bases; nucleotides outside the gene matches: 8. CDR3 nucleotides: TGTGCCAGCAGTCCGCCGGGACTAGTTTATGAGCAGTTCTTC. It translates to CASSPPGLVYEQFF.

The chain links TRBV14 to TRBJ1-2; D remains ambiguous. V was clipped by 1 base and J by 4 bases, with 10 bases between them. Germline V lookup: CDR1 SGHDN, CDR2 FVKESK. The CDR3 has 14 residues. This CDR3 is CASSQGSLTYGYTF. DNA of the CDR3: TGTGCCAGCAGCCAAGGTTCTCTAACCTATGGCTACACCTTC.

This chain joins TRBV7-9 and TRBJ2-1; tentatively, D is TRBD2 (6 bases). V lost 5 bases, J lost 8 bases, and 16 bases lay in between. The germline V gene has CDR1 SEHNR and CDR2 FQNEAQ (reference sequence). The CDR3 spans 14 residues. The CDR3 sequence is CASSPPRLGYEQFF. CDR3 sequence (DNA): TGTGCCAGCAGCCCCCCGCGACTAGGCTATGAGCAGTTCTTC.

This clone was found once. The chain has TRBV19 and TRBJ2-1, with TRBD2 identical over 9 bases. J lost 6 bases, V lost 3 bases, and 6 bases had no gene match. The CDR3 is 15 amino acids. Per germline, CDR1 LNHDA and CDR2 SQIVND (reference sequence). The CDR3 sequence is CASSMVSGGSNEQFF. The CDR3 nucleotides read TGTGCCAGTAGTATGGTTAGCGGGGGATCCAATGAGCAGTTCTTC. Filled out from reference TRBV19 and TRBJ2-1, the complete variable domain reads DGGITQSPKYLFRKEGQNVTLSCEQNLNHDAMYWYRQDPGQGLRLIYYSQIVNDFQKGDIAEGYSVSREKKESFPLTVTSAQKNPTAFYLCASSMVSGGSNEQFFGPGTRLTVL.

The V call is TRBV24-1, the J call TRBJ1-2, with 8 nucleotides matching TRBD1. The CDR3 runs to 14 residues. J gave up 1 base and V 7 bases, and 4 bases lay outside the gene matches. Germline values: CDR1 KGHDR, CDR2 SFDVKD. The CDR3 region is CATRQGGDNYGYTF. CDR3 nucleotide sequence: TGTGCCACCAGACAGGGGGGGGATAACTATGGCTACACCTTC.

The chain uses TRBV14 and TRBJ2-2; D gene unclear. CDR3 length equals 11 residues. Per the germline V gene, CDR1 is SGHDN and CDR2 is FVKESK. Trimming took 3 bases from V and 9 from J, leaving 5 bases between them. CDR3 residues: CASSQYRELFF. In DNA, the CDR3 is TGTGCCAGCAGCCAGTATCGGGAGCTGTTTTTT.

V and J are TRBV28 and TRBJ2-5, with 11 bases fitting TRBD2. The CDR3 covers 15 residues. Germline CDR1 is MDHEN and CDR2 is SYDVKM. V trimming: 7 bases; J trimming: 1 base; junction bases outside the gene matches: 5. The CDR3 loop reads CASTSSGRFQETQYF. The CDR3, as DNA: TGTGCCAGCACATCTAGCGGGAGGTTCCAAGAGACCCAGTACTTC.

The V and J genes are TRBV28 and TRBJ1-4; TRBD1 is a possible D gene (6 bases). CDR3 length: 13 residues. The germline gives CDR1 MDHEN, CDR2 SYDVKM. V shed 8 bases and J shed 8 bases, with 15 bases lying between them. The CDR3 bases are TGTGCCAGCCAGAGACAGGTTGGGGAAAAACTGTTTTTT. As protein: CASQRQVGEKLFF. Full variable domain (missing parts from reference TRBV28 and TRBJ1-4): DVKVTQSSRYLVKRTGEKVFLECVQDMDHENMFWYRQDPGLGLRLIYFSYDVKMKEKGDIPEGYSVSREKKERFSLILESASTNQTSMYLCASQRQVGEKLFFGSGTQLSVL.

This chain links TRBV9 with TRBJ2-6, with D possibly matching TRBD1 (5 bases). The V end lost 2 bases, the J end lost 4 bases, and 7 bases lay between the germline ends. Germline CDR1 is SGDLS and CDR2 is YYNGEE. The CDR3 runs to 14 residues. The CDR3 DNA is TGTGCCAGCAGCGTTGGGGCCGGGGCCAACGTCCTGACTTTC. Translation: CASSVGAGANVLTF.

The CDR3 region is CASSIVQITDTQYF. The CDR3 coding sequence is TGTGCCAGTAGTATCGTGCAGATCACAGATACGCAGTATTTT. V and J are TRBV19 and TRBJ2-3; D unresolved. Germline CDR1 is LNHDA and CDR2 is SQIVND (reference sequence). V dropped 3 bases and J dropped 2 bases, with 9 bases sitting between them. This CDR3 is built from 14 residues.

The chain links TRBV20-1 to TRBJ1-3, with unresolved D. CDR1 is DFQATT and CDR2 is SNEGSKA in the germline V gene (reference sequence). V lost 6 bases and J lost 0, with 3 bases in between. The CDR3 length is 11 residues. The chain's CDR3 is CSASSGNTIYF. In DNA, the CDR3 is TGCAGTGCCAGCTCTGGAAACACCATATATTTT.

The V gene is TRBV24-1, the J gene TRBJ2-7; TRBD2 might be the D (6 bases). Deletions cut 5 bases from V and 1 base from J, with 14 bases between. From germline, CDR1 is KGHDR and CDR2 SFDVKD. This CDR3 contains 15 residues. CDR3 amino acids: CATSARGRSSYEQYF. The CDR3 DNA reads as TGTGCCACCAGTGCCCGGGGGAGGTCATCCTACGAGCAGTACTTC.

J is TRBJ2-3 and V is TRBV5-8; a possible D gene is TRBD1 (6 bases). Germline V lookup: CDR1 SGHTS, CDR2 YDEGEE. The CDR3 extends over 15 amino acids. Trimming took 6 bases from V and 0 from J, leaving 14 bases between them. CDR3 bases: TGTGCCAGCACCCAAGGACAGTCTAGCACAGATACGCAGTATTTT. As protein: CASTQGQSSTDTQYF.

The CDR3, as DNA: TGTGCCAGCAGTTTATCGGGGCGGAACGAGCAGTACTTC. Its translation: CASSLSGRNEQYF. This sequence joins TRBV27 and TRBJ2-7, with TRBD1 as a possible D gene (5 bases). V was trimmed by 0 bases and J by 5 bases, leaving 8 bases between them. Germline V gene data show CDR1 as MNHEY and CDR2 as SMNVEV (reference sequence). The CDR3 runs 13 residues.

This rearrangement joins TRBV4-1 to TRBJ1-5; TRBD1 matches 7 bases. J gave up 3 bases and V 4 bases, and 9 bases lay outside the gene matches. The CDR3 is 16 residues long. Germline V lookup: CDR1 MGHRA, CDR2 YSYEKL. The CDR3 DNA reads TGCGCCAGCAGCCCTTACCACAGGGGATACAATCAGCCCCAGCATTTT. The encoded protein is CASSPYHRGYNQPQHF.

The V call is TRBV27, the J call TRBJ2-7, with 12 bases fitting TRBD2. The germline CDR1 and CDR2 sequences are MNHEY and SMNVEV (reference sequence). This CDR3 is 18 amino acids long. J lost 2 bases, V lost 8 bases, and 16 bases had no gene match. CDR3 amino acids: CASRARAGLAGFPYEQYF. DNA of the CDR3: TGTGCCAGCCGAGCGCGCGCCGGACTAGCGGGGTTCCCCTACGAGCAGTACTTC.